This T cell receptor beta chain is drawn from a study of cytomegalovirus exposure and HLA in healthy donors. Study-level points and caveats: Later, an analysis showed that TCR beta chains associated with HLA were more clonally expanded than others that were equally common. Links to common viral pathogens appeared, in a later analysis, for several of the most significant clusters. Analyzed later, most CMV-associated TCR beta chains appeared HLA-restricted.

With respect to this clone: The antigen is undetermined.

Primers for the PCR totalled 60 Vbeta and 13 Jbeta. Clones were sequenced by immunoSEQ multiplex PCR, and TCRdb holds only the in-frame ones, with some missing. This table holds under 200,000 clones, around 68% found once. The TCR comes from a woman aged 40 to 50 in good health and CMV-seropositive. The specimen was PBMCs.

The CDR3 bases are TGTGCCAGCACGTACGGGACACCACCCTACGAGCAGTACTTC. It translates to CASTYGTPPYEQYF. The chain couples TRBV6-6 to TRBJ2-7; D may be TRBD1 (6 bases). The germline V and J ends were trimmed by 7 bases and 2 bases, with 15 bases remaining between them. CDR1 and CDR2 from the germline V gene are MNHNY and SVGAGI (reference sequence). This CDR3 contains 14 residues.